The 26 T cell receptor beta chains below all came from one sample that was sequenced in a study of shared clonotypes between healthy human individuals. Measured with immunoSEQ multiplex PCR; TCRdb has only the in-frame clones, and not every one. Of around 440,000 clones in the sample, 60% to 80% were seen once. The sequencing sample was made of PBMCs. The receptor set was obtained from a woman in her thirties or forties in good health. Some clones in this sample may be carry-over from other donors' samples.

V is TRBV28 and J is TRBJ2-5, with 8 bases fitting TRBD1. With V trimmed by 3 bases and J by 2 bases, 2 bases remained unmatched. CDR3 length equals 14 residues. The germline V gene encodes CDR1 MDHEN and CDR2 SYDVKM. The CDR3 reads CASSFTGGQETQYF. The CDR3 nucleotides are TGTGCCAGCAGTTTCACAGGGGGACAAGAGACCCAGTACTTC.

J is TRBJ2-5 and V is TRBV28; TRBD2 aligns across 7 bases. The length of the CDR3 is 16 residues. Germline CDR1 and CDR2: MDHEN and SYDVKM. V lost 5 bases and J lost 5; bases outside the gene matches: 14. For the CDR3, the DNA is TGTGCCAGCAGTAACCCAAGATTAGCGGGCGGGGAGACCCAGTACTTC. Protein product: CASSNPRLAGGETQYF.

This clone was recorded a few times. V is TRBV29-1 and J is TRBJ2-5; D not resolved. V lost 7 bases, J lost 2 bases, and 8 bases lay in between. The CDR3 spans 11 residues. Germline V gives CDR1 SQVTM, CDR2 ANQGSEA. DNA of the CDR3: TGCAGCGCCCACGAACAAGAGACCCAGTACTTC. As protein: CSAHEQETQYF.

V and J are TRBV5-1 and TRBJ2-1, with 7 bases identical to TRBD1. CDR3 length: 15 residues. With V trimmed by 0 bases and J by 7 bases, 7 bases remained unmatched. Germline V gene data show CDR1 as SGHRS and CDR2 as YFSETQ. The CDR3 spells CASSLVQGPRNEQFF. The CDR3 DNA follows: TGCGCCAGCAGCTTGGTACAGGGGCCCAGGAATGAGCAGTTCTTC. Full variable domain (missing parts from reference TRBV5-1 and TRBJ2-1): KAGVTQTPRYLIKTRGQQVTLSCSPISGHRSVSWYQQTPGQGLQFLFEYFSETQRNKGNFPGRFSGRQFSNSRSEMNVSTLELGDSALYLCASSLVQGPRNEQFFGPGTRLTVL.

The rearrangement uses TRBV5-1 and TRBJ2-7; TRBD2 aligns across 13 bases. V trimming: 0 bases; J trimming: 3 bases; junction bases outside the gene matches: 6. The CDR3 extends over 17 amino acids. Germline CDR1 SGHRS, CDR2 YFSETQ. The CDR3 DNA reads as TGCGCCAGCAGCTTGGGACTAGCGGGAGGTTTAAGCTACGAGCAGTACTTC. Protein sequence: CASSLGLAGGLSYEQYF. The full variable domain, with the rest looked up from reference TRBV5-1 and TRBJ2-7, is KAGVTQTPRYLIKTRGQQVTLSCSPISGHRSVSWYQQTPGQGLQFLFEYFSETQRNKGNFPGRFSGRQFSNSRSEMNVSTLELGDSALYLCASSLGLAGGLSYEQYFGPGTRLTVT.

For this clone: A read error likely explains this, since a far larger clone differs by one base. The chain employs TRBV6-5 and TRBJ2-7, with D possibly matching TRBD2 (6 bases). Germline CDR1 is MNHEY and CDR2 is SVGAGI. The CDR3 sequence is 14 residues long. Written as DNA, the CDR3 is TGTGCCAGCAGAACCGGAGGGGTGACCTACGCGCAGTACTTC. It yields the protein CASRTGGVTYAQYF.

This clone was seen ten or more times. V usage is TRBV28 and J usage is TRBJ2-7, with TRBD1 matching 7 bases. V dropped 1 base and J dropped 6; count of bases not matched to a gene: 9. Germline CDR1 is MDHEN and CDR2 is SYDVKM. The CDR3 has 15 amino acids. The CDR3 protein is CASSLLWQGVVEQYF. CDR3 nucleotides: TGTGCCAGCAGTTTATTATGGCAGGGGGTGGTCGAGCAGTACTTC.

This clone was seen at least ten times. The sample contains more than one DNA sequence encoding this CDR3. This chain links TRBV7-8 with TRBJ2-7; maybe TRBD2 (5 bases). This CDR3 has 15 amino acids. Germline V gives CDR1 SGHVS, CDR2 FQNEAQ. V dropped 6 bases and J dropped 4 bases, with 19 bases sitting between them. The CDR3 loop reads CASSYPGMEAYEQYF. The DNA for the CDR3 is TGTGCCAGCAGTTATCCTGGTATGGAGGCTTACGAGCAGTACTTC.

The CDR3 spells CASSQRIRAGNNEQFF. CDR3 nucleotides: TGTGCCAGCAGCCAAAGGATTCGGGCCGGTAACAATGAGCAGTTCTTC. J is TRBJ2-1 and V is TRBV14; D remains ambiguous. Germline assignment: CDR1 SGHDN and CDR2 FVKESK. The CDR3 is 16 amino acids. The V gene lost 2 bases and the J gene lost 5 bases, with 16 bases spanning the gap.

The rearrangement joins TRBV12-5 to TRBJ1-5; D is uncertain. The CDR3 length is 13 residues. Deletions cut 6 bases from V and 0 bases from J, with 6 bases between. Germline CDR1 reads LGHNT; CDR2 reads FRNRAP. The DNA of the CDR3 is TGTGCTAGTGGGTTCGATAGCAATCAGCCCCAGCATTTT. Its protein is CASGFDSNQPQHF.

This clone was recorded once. CDR3 nucleotides: TGTGCCAGTAGGGTACCGGGACTCCCTCACGGGGAGCTGTTTTTT. This sequence encodes CASRVPGLPHGELFF. This chain links TRBV19 with TRBJ2-2; TRBD2 might be the D (6 bases). V was clipped by 6 bases and J by 7 bases, with 18 bases between them. This CDR3 comprises 15 residues. CDR1 LNHDA and CDR2 SQIVND come from the germline V gene (reference sequence).

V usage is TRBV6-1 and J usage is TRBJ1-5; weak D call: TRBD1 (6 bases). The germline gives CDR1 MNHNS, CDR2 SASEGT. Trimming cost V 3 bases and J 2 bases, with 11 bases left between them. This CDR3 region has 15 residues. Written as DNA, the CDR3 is TGTGCCAGCAGTGAGTTAGGGGGTGGCAATCAGCCCCAGCATTTT. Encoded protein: CASSELGGGNQPQHF.

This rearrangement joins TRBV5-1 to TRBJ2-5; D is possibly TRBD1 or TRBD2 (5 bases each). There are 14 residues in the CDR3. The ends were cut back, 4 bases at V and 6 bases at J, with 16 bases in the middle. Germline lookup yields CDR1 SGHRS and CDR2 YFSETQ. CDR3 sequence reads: CASSQGPPMQTQYF. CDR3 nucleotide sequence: TGCGCCAGCAGCCAGGGACCCCCGATGCAGACCCAGTACTTC.

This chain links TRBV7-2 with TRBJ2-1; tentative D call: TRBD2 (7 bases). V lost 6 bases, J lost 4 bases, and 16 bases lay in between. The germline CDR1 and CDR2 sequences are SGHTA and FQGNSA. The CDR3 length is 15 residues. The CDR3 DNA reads TGTGCCAGCAGGCCGGGGGGCGGGACGTACAATGAGCAGTTCTTC. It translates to CASRPGGGTYNEQFF.

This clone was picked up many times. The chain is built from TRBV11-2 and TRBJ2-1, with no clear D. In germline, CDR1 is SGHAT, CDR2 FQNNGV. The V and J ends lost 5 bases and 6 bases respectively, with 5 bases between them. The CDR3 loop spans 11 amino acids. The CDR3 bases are TGTGCCAGCAGCCAATTCAATGAGCAGTTCTTC. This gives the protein CASSQFNEQFF.

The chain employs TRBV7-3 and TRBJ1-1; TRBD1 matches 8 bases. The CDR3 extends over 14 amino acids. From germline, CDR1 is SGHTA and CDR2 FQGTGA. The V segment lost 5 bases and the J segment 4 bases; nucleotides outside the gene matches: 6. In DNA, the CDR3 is TGTGCCAGCAGCGCCTCCACAGGGGGCACTGAAGCTTTCTTT. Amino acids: CASSASTGGTEAFF.

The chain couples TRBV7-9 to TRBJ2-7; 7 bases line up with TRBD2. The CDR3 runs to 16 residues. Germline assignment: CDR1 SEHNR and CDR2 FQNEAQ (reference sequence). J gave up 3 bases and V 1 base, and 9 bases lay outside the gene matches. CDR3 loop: CASSLGPGGHLYEQYF. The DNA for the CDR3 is TGTGCCAGCAGCTTAGGCCCGGGAGGCCATCTCTACGAGCAGTACTTC.

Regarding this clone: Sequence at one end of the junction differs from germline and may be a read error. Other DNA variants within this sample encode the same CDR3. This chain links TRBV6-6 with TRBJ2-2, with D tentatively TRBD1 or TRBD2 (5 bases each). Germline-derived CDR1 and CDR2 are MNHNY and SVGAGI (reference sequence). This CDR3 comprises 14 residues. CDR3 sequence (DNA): TGTGCCGGCAGGTCGGGGACGGACACCGGGGAGCTGTTTTTT. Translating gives CAGRSGTDTGELFF.

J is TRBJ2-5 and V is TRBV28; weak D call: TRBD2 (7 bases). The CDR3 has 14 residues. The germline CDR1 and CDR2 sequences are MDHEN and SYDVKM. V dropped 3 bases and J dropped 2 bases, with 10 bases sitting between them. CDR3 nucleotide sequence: TGTGCCAGCAGTTTGGGGGGGCAGCAAGAGACCCAGTACTTC. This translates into CASSLGGQQETQYF. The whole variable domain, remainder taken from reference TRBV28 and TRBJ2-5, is DVKVTQSSRYLVKRTGEKVFLECVQDMDHENMFWYRQDPGLGLRLIYFSYDVKMKEKGDIPEGYSVSREKKERFSLILESASTNQTSMYLCASSLGGQQETQYFGPGTRLLVL.

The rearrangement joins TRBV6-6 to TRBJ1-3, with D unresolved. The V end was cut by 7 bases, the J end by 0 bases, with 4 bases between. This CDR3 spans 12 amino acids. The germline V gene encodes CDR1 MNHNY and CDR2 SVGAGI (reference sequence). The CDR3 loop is CASMDSGNTIYF. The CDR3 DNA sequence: TGTGCCAGCATGGACTCTGGAAACACCATATATTTT.

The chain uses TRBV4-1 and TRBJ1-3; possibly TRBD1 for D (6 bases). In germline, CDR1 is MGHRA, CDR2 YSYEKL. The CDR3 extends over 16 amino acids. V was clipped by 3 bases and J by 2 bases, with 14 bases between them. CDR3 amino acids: CASSHSGGRAGNTIYF. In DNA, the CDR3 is TGCGCCAGCAGCCATTCGGGGGGCAGGGCTGGAAACACCATATATTTT.

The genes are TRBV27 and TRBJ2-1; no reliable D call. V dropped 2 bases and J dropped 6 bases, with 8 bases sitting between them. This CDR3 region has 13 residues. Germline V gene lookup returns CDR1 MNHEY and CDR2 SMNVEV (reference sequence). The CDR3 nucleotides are TGTGCCAGCAGTTTACGGAGTAGCAATGAGCAGTTCTTC. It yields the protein CASSLRSSNEQFF.

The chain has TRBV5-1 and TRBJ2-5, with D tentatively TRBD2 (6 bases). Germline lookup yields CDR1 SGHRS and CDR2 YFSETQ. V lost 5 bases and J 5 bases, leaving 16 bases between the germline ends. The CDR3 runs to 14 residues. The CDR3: CASRPGGAGETQYF. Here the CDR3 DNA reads TGCGCCAGCAGACCCGGGGGTGCCGGGGAGACCCAGTACTTC.

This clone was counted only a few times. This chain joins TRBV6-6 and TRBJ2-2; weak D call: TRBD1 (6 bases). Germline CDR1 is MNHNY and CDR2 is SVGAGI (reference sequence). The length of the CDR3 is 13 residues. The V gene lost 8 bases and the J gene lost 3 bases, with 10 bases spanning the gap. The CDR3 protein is CASHREYTGELFF. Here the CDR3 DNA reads TGTGCCAGCCACAGGGAGTACACCGGGGAGCTGTTTTTT.

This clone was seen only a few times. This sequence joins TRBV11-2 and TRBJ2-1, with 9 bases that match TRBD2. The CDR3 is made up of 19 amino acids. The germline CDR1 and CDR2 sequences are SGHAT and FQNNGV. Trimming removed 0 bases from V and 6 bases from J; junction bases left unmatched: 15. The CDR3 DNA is TGTGCCAGCAGCTTAGACCCCAGCGGGGTAGCGGGGGAACTCAATGAGCAGTTCTTC. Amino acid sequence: CASSLDPSGVAGELNEQFF. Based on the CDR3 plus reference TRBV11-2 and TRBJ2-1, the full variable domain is EAGVAQSPRYKIIEKRQSVAFWCNPISGHATLYWYQQILGQGPKLLIQFQNNGVVDDSQLPKDRFSAERLKGVDSTLKIQPAKLEDSAVYLCASSLDPSGVAGELNEQFFGPGTRLTVL.

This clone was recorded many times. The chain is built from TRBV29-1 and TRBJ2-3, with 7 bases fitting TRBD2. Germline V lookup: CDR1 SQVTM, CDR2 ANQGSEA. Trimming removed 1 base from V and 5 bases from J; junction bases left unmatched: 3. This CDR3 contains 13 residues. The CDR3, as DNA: TGCAGCGTTGAAGCAGGGAGGGGAGATACGCAGTATTTT. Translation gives CSVEAGRGDTQYF.